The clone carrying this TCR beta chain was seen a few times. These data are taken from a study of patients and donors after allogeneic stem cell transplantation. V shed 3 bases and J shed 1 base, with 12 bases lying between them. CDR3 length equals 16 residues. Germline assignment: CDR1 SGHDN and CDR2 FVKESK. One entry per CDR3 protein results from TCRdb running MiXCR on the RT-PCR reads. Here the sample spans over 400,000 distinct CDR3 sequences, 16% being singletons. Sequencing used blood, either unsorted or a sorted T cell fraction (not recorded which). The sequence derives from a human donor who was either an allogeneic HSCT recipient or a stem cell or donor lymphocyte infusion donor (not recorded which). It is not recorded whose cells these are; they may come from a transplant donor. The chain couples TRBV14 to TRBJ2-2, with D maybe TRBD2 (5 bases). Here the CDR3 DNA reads TGTGCCAGCAGCCACAGGACTGTCTTGAACACCGGGGAGCTGTTTTTT. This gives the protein CASSHRTVLNTGELFF.